The source of this TCR beta chain is a study of blood T cell repertoires in COVID-19. For the study at large: PBMCs, B-cell-depleted T cells, or T cells provided the cDNA or gDNA that made up the material.

Sequencing used immunoSEQ multiplex PCR; TCRdb keeps in-frame clones, though not all of them. The sample gives fewer than 250,000 clones, approximately 90% of which show up once; about 0.95% is in the top ten. Trimming cost V 8 bases and J 2 bases; bases outside gene matches: 7. This CDR3 is built from 14 residues. CDR1 and CDR2 from the germline V gene are SNHLY and FYNNEI. The sequenced sample was PBMCs or T cells enriched from blood (not recorded which). The gene calls are TRBV2 and TRBJ2-7; the match to TRBD2 covers 9 bases. The TCR originated in a man in his fifties or sixties who had been exposed to COVID-19. In DNA form, the CDR3 reads TGTGCCAGCGGAAGGACTAGCGCTACCTACGAGCAGTACGTC. Encoded protein: CASGRTSATYEQYV.